This T cell receptor beta chain was recovered during a study of technical replicates of blood from a few donors. In this sample, this clone turned up once. Germline CDR1 reads GTSNPN; CDR2 reads SVGIG (reference sequence). The CDR3 spans 14 residues. V was shortened by 0 bases and J by 8 bases, with 13 bases between the two germline ends. TCRdb's table, derived via immunoSEQ multiplex PCR, lists solely in-frame clones and lacks some. The profile covers 80,000 or so clones, with approximately 75% appearing a single time and approximately 3.5% taken by the ten largest. The sample taken for sequencing was PBMCs. The genes are TRBV30 and TRBJ1-4; D is perhaps TRBD1 (5 bases). This sequence originates from a human donor in good health. Some clones in this sample may be carry-over from other donors' samples. The chain's CDR3 is CAWSVLAGGEKLFF. CDR3 nucleotides: TGTGCCTGGAGTGTACTAGCGGGGGGAGAAAAACTGTTTTTT.